Presented here are 2 T cell receptor beta chains from one specimen sequenced in a study of shared clonotypes between healthy human individuals. Clones were read by immunoSEQ multiplex PCR, and TCRdb kept only the in-frame ones, dropping some. The repertoire holds more than 80,000 clones, with about two thirds as singletons. The source material was memory CD8+ T cells sorted from blood. The subset: CD45RO+ cells pooled with CCR7-negative TemRA cells. These receptors were collected from a man aged 25-40 years in good health.

This clone was found many times. The genes are TRBV6-1 and TRBJ2-3; D may be TRBD2 (6 bases). Germline CDR1 is MNHNS and CDR2 is SASEGT. The V gene lost 7 bases and the J gene lost 4 bases, with 18 bases spanning the gap. The CDR3 totals 15 residues. Written as DNA, the CDR3 is TGTGCCAGCATGGAAGCGTTAGGAGGGGCAGATACGCAGTATTTT. As protein: CASMEALGGADTQYF.

V is TRBV27 and J is TRBJ1-5, with 7 positions matching TRBD1. Germline lookup yields CDR1 MNHEY and CDR2 SMNVEV (reference sequence). The CDR3 is 14 residues long. J lost 7 bases, V lost 4 bases, and 7 bases had no gene match. The CDR3 DNA follows: TGTGCCAGCAGTTCCCAGACAGGGTGGCAGCCCCAGCATTTT. Protein sequence: CASSSQTGWQPQHF.